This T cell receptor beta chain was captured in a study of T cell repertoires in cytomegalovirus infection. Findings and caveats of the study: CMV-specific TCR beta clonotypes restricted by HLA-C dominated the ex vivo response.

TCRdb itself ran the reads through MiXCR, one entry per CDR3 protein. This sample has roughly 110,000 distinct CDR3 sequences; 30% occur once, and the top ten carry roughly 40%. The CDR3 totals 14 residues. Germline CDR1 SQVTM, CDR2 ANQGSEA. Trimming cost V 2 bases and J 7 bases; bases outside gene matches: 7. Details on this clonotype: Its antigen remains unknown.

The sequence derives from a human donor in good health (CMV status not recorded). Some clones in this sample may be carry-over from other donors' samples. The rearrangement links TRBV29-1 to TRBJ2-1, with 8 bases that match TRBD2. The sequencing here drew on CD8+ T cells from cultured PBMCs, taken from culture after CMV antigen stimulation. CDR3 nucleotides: TGCAGCGTTGAATATCGGGGGGGAGGGAATGAGCAGTTCTTC. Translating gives CSVEYRGGGNEQFF.